The rows below give T cell receptor beta chains drawn from one sample of a study of immune characterization of retroperitoneal liposarcoma. TCRdb itself ran the PCR reads through MiXCR, one entry per CDR3 protein. The sample consists of roughly 11,000 distinct CDR3 sequences, approximately 22% of them appearing once. The sample comprised blood. These TCRs come from a female donor with retroperitoneal liposarcoma. Each CDR3 is given with its conserved first and last residue. The order of the fields is V gene, clone size, J gene, D gene, CDR3 DNA, CDR3 protein. A D gene is named only where the DNA matches it firmly. Size is stated for part of the rows, as once, few or many counts, or as a class when the clone is expanded.

>TRBV6-1|few|TRBJ2-7|TRBD1
TGTGCCAGCAGTGCCCTGGGACAGACGCCCGTTTACGAGCAGTACTTC
CASSALGQTPVYEQYF
>TRBV4-1|few|TRBJ2-5|TRBD1
TGCGCCAGCAGCCAAGAACTCACAGGGGGCGCGTATTATGAGCAGTACTTC
CASSQELTGGAYYEQYF
>TRBV29-1|once|TRBJ1-1|NA
TGCAGCGTTGAATTGGAGATAGGAGCTTTCTTT
CSVELEIGAFF
>TRBV6-2/TRBV6-3|NA|TRBJ2-7|TRBD2
TGTGCCAGCAGTTTCAGGACTAGCGGGTCATCCTACGAGCAGTACTTC
CASSFRTSGSSYEQYF
>TRBV11-2|NA|TRBJ1-2|NA
TGTGCCAGCAGCTTAGACAGGAACTATGGCTACACCTTC
CASSLDRNYGYTF
>TRBV6-8|NA|TRBJ2-6|NA
TGTGCCAGTACCCGCCGGGACTTGGGGAACTCTGGGGCCAACGTCCTGACTTTC
CASTRRDLGNSGANVLTF
>TRBV20-1|NA|TRBJ2-1|TRBD2
TGCAGTGCTCAAAAAGGACTAGCGGATGAGCAGTTCTTC
CSAQKGLADEQFF
>TRBV6-5|few|TRBJ2-1|TRBD1
TGTGCCAGCAGTACCACAGGGGTGTCCTACAATGAGCAGTTCTTC
CASSTTGVSYNEQFF
>TRBV5-6|NA|TRBJ1-2|NA
TGTGCCAGCAGCTTGAACAGGCGCTATGGCTACACCTTC
CASSLNRRYGYTF
>TRBV11-3|many|TRBJ1-2|TRBD1
TGTGCCAGCAGCTTAGATCCCGGACAGGGGGAACTGGGCTACACCTTC
CASSLDPGQGELGYTF
>TRBV28|few|TRBJ2-7|NA
TGTGCCAGCAGCCCAGGACAGCTCCCCGTCGAGCAGTACTTC
CASSPGQLPVEQYF
>TRBV7-3|NA|TRBJ2-1|NA
TGTGCCAGCAGCTTAGACAATGGGGCCTACAATGAGCAGTTCTTC
CASSLDNGAYNEQFF
>TRBV12-3/TRBV12-4|medium-sized|TRBJ2-7|TRBD2
TGTGCCAGCAGTTTTGGGGGGGGCTACGAGCAGTACTTC
CASSFGGGYEQYF
>TRBV15|NA|TRBJ2-3|NA
TGTGCCACCAGCAGAGATCCGACGGGAGATACGCAGTATTTT
CATSRDPTGDTQYF
>TRBV11-3|few|TRBJ2-7|TRBD2
TGTGCCAGCAGTTATAGCGGGAGCGAGCAGTACTTC
CASSYSGSEQYF
>TRBV5-6|few|TRBJ2-5|TRBD1
TGTGCCAGCAGCTTTTCCGGGACAGGGGAAGAGACCCAGTACTTC
CASSFSGTGEETQYF
>TRBV10-2|medium-sized|TRBJ2-3|NA
TGCGCCAGCAGTGACAGGAGACCCACAGATACGCAGTATTTT
CASSDRRPTDTQYF
>TRBV12-3/TRBV12-4|many|TRBJ1-1|TRBD1
TGTGCCAGCAGTCGAAACAGGGGTTTGAACACTGAAGCTTTCTTT
CASSRNRGLNTEAFF
>TRBV5-1|NA|TRBJ2-5|NA
TGCGCCAGCAGCTTGTTTAACAGGCAAGAGACCCAGTACTTC
CASSLFNRQETQYF
>TRBV30|few|TRBJ1-1|NA
TGTGCCTGGAACCCCGAAGGGATCGACACTGAAGCTTTCTTT
CAWNPEGIDTEAFF
>TRBV9|NA|TRBJ2-3|TRBD2
TGTGCCAGCAGCACCCCGGGACTAGCGACAGATACGCAGTATTTT
CASSTPGLATDTQYF
>TRBV7-2|few|TRBJ2-1|TRBD2
TGTGCCAGCAGCCCTAGACCCGCGGGGGGCTATGAGCAGTTCTTC
CASSPRPAGGYEQFF
>TRBV10-3|many|TRBJ2-5|TRBD2
TGTGCCATCAGTGAGTCGATAATGACTAGCGGGAGGGTCCGGGAGACCCAGTACTTC
CAISESIMTSGRVRETQYF
>TRBV18|few|TRBJ2-3|NA
TGTGCCAGCTCGTCATCAGGGATGGGTAGCGCACATACGCAGTATTTT
CASSSSGMGSAHTQYF
>TRBV4-3|NA|TRBJ2-3|NA
TGCGCCAGCAGCCAAGACAGGCCCCCCGATACGCAGTATTTT
CASSQDRPPDTQYF
>TRBV6-1|NA|TRBJ1-1|TRBD1
TGTGCCAGCAGTGTCAGGACAGGGAACACTGAAGCTTTCTTT
CASSVRTGNTEAFF
>TRBV7-6|NA|TRBJ2-7|NA
TGTGCCAGCCAAATTAGGGCAGGGGTGATTGACGAGCAGTACTTC
CASQIRAGVIDEQYF
>TRBV6-1|few|TRBJ2-1|NA
TGTGCCAGCAGTGAAGACAGCTCCTACAATGAGCAGTTCTTC
CASSEDSSYNEQFF
>TRBV14|few|TRBJ2-7|TRBD2
TGTGCCAGCAGCCAGGGGACTAGCGGCTTTTACGAGCAGTACTTC
CASSQGTSGFYEQYF
>TRBV6-6|few|TRBJ2-7|NA
TGTGCCAGCAGTTACTCTGACCAAACTGTCCTCTACGAGCAGTACTTC
CASSYSDQTVLYEQYF
>TRBV12-3/TRBV12-4|few|TRBJ2-4|TRBD2
TGTGCCAGCAGTGGACTAGCGGTAGCCAAAAACATTCAGTACTTC
CASSGLAVAKNIQYF
>TRBV11-2|NA|TRBJ1-4|NA
TGTGCCAGCAGCTCACAGGGCCGAGAAAAACTGTTTTTT
CASSSQGREKLFF
>TRBV4-1|few|TRBJ2-1|NA
TGCGCCAGCAGCCAAGATTTGGAGTTCTACAATGAGCAGTTCTTC
CASSQDLEFYNEQFF
>TRBV12-3/TRBV12-4|few|TRBJ2-3|NA
TGTGCCAGCAGTTTAAGCCGGGTGACCCCAGGGAATACGCAGTATTTT
CASSLSRVTPGNTQYF
>TRBV10-2|many|TRBJ1-1|NA
TGCGCCAGCAGAGTACAAATTAACACTGAAGCTTTCTTT
CASRVQINTEAFF
>TRBV7-8|many|TRBJ2-5|NA
TGTGCCAGCAGCTTGAAACGACGGGGAGAGACCCAGTACTTC
CASSLKRRGETQYF
>TRBV4-3|NA|TRBJ1-1|NA
TGCGCCAGCAGCCAGACCACGAACACTGAAGCTTTCTTT
CASSQTTNTEAFF
>TRBV12-3/TRBV12-4|medium-sized|TRBJ2-3|NA
TGTGCCAGCAGTTCTGACGGGACTCCACTACGGGCAGATACGCAGTATTTT
CASSSDGTPLRADTQYF
>TRBV12-3/TRBV12-4|many|TRBJ2-5|TRBD2
TGTGCCAGCAGTTTAGGGGACTACAATGAGCAGTACTTC
CASSLGDYNEQYF
>TRBV12-3/TRBV12-4|medium-sized|TRBJ2-1|NA
TGTGCCAGCAGTTTGGTCTCCTACAATGAGCAGTTCTTC
CASSLVSYNEQFF
>TRBV9|many|TRBJ1-2|NA
TGTGCCAGCAGCGGGTCCTTTGGGGGGGACTATGGCTACACCTTC
CASSGSFGGDYGYTF
>TRBV4-1|NA|TRBJ2-5|TRBD2
TGCGCCAGCAGCCAAGAGGCGAGTCTAGCGGGAGGAGAGACCCAGTACTTC
CASSQEASLAGGETQYF
>TRBV4-1|NA|TRBJ2-1|NA
TGCGCCAGCAGCCAAGAGGGTCGGGGAGGCTACAATGAGCAGTTCTTC
CASSQEGRGGYNEQFF
>TRBV6-1|many|TRBJ1-1|NA
TGTGCCAGCAGTTCCCCCTTTCTCGGACCACGTAATCGCCTATACTACACTGAAGCTTTCTTT
CASSSPFLGPRNRLYYTEAFF
>TRBV6-6|NA|TRBJ2-7|NA
TGTGCCAGCAGTTACACAGGTAACTCCTACGAGCAGTACTTC
CASSYTGNSYEQYF
>TRBV12-5|medium-sized|TRBJ1-1|NA
TGTGCTAGTGGTTTGACCACGAGCGACGCTTTCTTT
CASGLTTSDAFF
>TRBV11-2|few|TRBJ2-2|TRBD2
TGTGCCAGCAGCTTAGTGGGGACTACCTGGGCCGGGGAGCTGTTTTTT
CASSLVGTTWAGELFF
>TRBV20-1|few|TRBJ2-6|TRBD2
TGCAGTGCTAGAGACCGACTAGCGGGAGTATCCGGGGCCAACGTCCTGACTTTC
CSARDRLAGVSGANVLTF
>TRBV7-2|few|TRBJ2-5|NA
TGTGCCAGCAGCCAGGACCGAATGAGGGAGCAGTACTTC
CASSQDRMREQYF
>TRBV6-1|medium-sized|TRBJ2-3|TRBD1
TGTGCCAGCAGTGGGGCCACAGGGGCAGATACGCAGTATTTT
CASSGATGADTQYF
>TRBV10-3|medium-sized|TRBJ2-5|TRBD1
TGTGCCATCAGTGAGTCGGGACAGATCCAAGAGACCCAGTACTTC
CAISESGQIQETQYF
>TRBV6-1|NA|TRBJ2-3|TRBD1
TGTGCCAGCAGTGAATCCCCGGACAGGGATACGCAGTATTTT
CASSESPDRDTQYF
>TRBV12-3/TRBV12-4|many|TRBJ2-7|NA
TGTGCCAGCAGTTTAGCGGGCAACTCCTACGAGCAGTACTTC
CASSLAGNSYEQYF
>TRBV25-1|few|TRBJ2-7|NA
TGTGCCAGAAGGAGCTCTTCAGGCTACGAGCAGTACTTC
CARRSSSGYEQYF
>TRBV10-2|many|TRBJ2-1|NA
TGCGCCAGCAGTTCCAATGAGCAGTTCTTC
CASSSNEQFF